Sequencing of this T cell receptor beta chain was carried out in a study of blood T cell repertoires in COVID-19. Whole-study context: The United States, Italy and Spain supplied acute and convalescent COVID-19 samples. T cells, B-cell-depleted T cells, or PBMCs provided the cDNA or gDNA that served as material.

V was pared by 2 bases and J by 10 bases, with 4 bases of the junction left unmatched. In germline, CDR1 is SGHTA, CDR2 FQGTGA. The CDR3 totals 13 residues. Original handling: Cell counts per sample came from amplifying reference gene primers. The method was immunoSEQ multiplex PCR; TCRdb's version includes in-frame clones alone and lacks a portion of them. V and J calls and clone size are as listed in that table; D and trimming were resolved from the DNA. The sample comprises about 6,800 clones, around nine tenths of which are singletons, and approximately 16% rests with the top ten. The chain employs TRBV7-3 and TRBJ2-7; 11 bases align to TRBD2. This sequence originates from a human donor in a cohort sampled during active COVID-19. The sample comprised peripheral blood. CDR3 loop: CASSLVLAGEQYF. In DNA, the CDR3 is TGTGCCAGCAGCTTAGTACTAGCGGGAGAACAGTACTTC.